Listed below are T cell receptor beta chains from one sample, sequenced in a study of follicular helper T cells after annual influenza vaccination. Assay used: immunoSEQ multiplex PCR; TCRdb lists only in-frame clones, some missing. The data contain several thousand clones, 82% of them singletons. The starting material was CXCR5+ CD38- circulating T follicular helper cells from blood, obtained on the day of influenza vaccination. These receptors came from an adult who received the influenza vaccine. CDR3s include the opening cysteine and the closing phenylalanine or tryptophan. Size is stated for part of the rows, as once, few or many counts, or as a class when the clone is expanded.

CDR3 protein: CASTAGTANIQYF
V gene: TRBV19
clone size: .
CDR3 length: 13

CDR3 protein: CASSAGLALNEQFF
V gene: TRBV6-1
clone size: .
CDR3 length: 14

CDR3 protein: CASSLPGTGNYGYTF
V gene: TRBV5-4
clone size: .
CDR3 length: 15

CDR3 protein: CASSMRLAGGRPGDNEQFF
V gene: TRBV7-2
clone size: .
CDR3 length: 19

CDR3 protein: CASSGGGGEGTVYGYTF
V gene: TRBV9
clone size: .
CDR3 length: 17

CDR3 protein: CASSQDRGDPGAFF
V gene: TRBV4-3
clone size: .
CDR3 length: 14

CDR3 protein: CASALAGGVQETQYF
V gene: TRBV7-9
clone size: .
CDR3 length: 15

CDR3 protein: CASRKESRQGGQPQHF
V gene: TRBV7-3
clone size: .
CDR3 length: 16

CDR3 protein: CASSTQTGQVTIYF
V gene: TRBV19
clone size: .
CDR3 length: 14

CDR3 protein: CASSQPFSTNTGELFF
V gene: TRBV4-1
clone size: .
CDR3 length: 16

CDR3 protein: CSVGQYQETQYF
V gene: TRBV29-1
clone size: .
CDR3 length: 12

CDR3 protein: CASSKRGGRSYNEQFF
V gene: TRBV21-1
clone size: .
CDR3 length: 16

CDR3 protein: CATEQGGEQYF
V gene: TRBV6-5
clone size: .
CDR3 length: 11

CDR3 protein: CASSLGLRGSTGELFF
V gene: TRBV5-8
clone size: .
CDR3 length: 16

CDR3 protein: CASSSVRAFF
V gene: TRBV6-9
clone size: .
CDR3 length: 10

CDR3 protein: CASMGFYEQYF
V gene: TRBV25-1
clone size: .
CDR3 length: 11

CDR3 protein: CASSQDYRGGAYNEQFF
V gene: TRBV4-2
clone size: .
CDR3 length: 17

CDR3 protein: CASTPGASGGHTDTQYF
V gene: TRBV5-1
clone size: .
CDR3 length: 17

CDR3 protein: CATSRVLYNEQFF
V gene: TRBV15
clone size: .
CDR3 length: 13

CDR3 protein: CASSQVGTYGYTF
V gene: TRBV5-1
clone size: .
CDR3 length: 13

CDR3 protein: CASSEGTVNEKLFF
V gene: TRBV6-1
clone size: .
CDR3 length: 14

CDR3 protein: CASSRDWNEKLFF
V gene: TRBV5-4
clone size: .
CDR3 length: 13

CDR3 protein: CASKTGWGAEQYF
V gene: TRBV5-6
clone size: .
CDR3 length: 13

CDR3 protein: CASSLTGGAGANVLTF
V gene: TRBV7-3
clone size: .
CDR3 length: 16

CDR3 protein: CASSPWGSGANVLTF
V gene: TRBV4-2
clone size: .
CDR3 length: 15

CDR3 protein: CASRDRAEEPQHF
V gene: TRBV19
clone size: .
CDR3 length: 13

CDR3 protein: CASSPSASGANVLTF
V gene: TRBV18
clone size: once
CDR3 length: 15

CDR3 protein: CASSLDDRVGYTF
V gene: TRBV5-5
clone size: .
CDR3 length: 13

CDR3 protein: CASRWGGNQETQYF
V gene: TRBV2
clone size: .
CDR3 length: 14

CDR3 protein: CASSPGLKETQYF
V gene: TRBV7-7
clone size: .
CDR3 length: 13

CDR3 protein: CASSVVGGGEQYF
V gene: TRBV18
clone size: .
CDR3 length: 13